Reported below is one TCR beta chain. CDR3 length: 13 residues. Germline lookup yields CDR1 MDHEN and CDR2 SYDVKM. Trimming at V came to 5 bases and at J to 8 bases, leaving 7 bases not matched to a gene. The data originate from a study of blood T cell repertoires in COVID-19. Study at large: The origin of the acute and convalescent COVID-19 samples was the United States, Italy and Spain. Sample material is recorded as cDNA or gDNA derived from T cells, B-cell-depleted T cells, or PBMCs.

Per the original methods: Quantification of nucleated cells was approximated via reference gene primer amplification. Clones were sequenced by immunoSEQ multiplex PCR, and TCRdb holds only the in-frame ones, with some missing. V and J calls and clone size are those listed in that table; D and trimming were worked out from the DNA. The sample holds around 150,000 clones, 80% to 90% seen once. This chain joins TRBV28 and TRBJ1-2; 8 bases agree with TRBD1. The TCR comes from a man between 70 and 80 years old with acute or convalescent COVID-19. Sequenced material: peripheral blood. The CDR3 DNA is TGTGCCAGCAGTCCAGGACAGGGATGGGGCTACACCTTC. Translated: CASSPGQGWGYTF.